Sequencing of this TCR beta chain was carried out in a study of cytomegalovirus exposure and HLA in healthy donors. It was with 60 Vbeta and 13 Jbeta primers that the PCR ran. The protocol was immunoSEQ multiplex PCR, while the TCRdb copy is restricted to in-frame clones and leaves out a portion. The data contain some 120,000 clones, 80% of them seen just once; the ten biggest clones take up just over 2.5%. The table lists this clone with a count of one. What it binds is unknown. Study outcomes and limitations: In vitro work confirmed that a few CMV-associated chains recognize CMV antigens.

Trimming left V 5 bases short and J 0 bases short, with 7 bases between. Germline assignment: CDR1 MDHEN and CDR2 SYDVKM. The CDR3 loop spans 14 amino acids. At sampling all donors were nominally healthy, likely with unrecorded immune exposures. The sequence was collected from a man in his thirties or forties in good health and CMV-seronegative. The gene calls are TRBV28 and TRBJ1-4, with unresolved D. The sequencing sample was made of PBMCs. The CDR3, as DNA: TGTGCCAGCAGTGAACAGCCAACTAATGAAAAACTGTTTTTT. The encoded protein is CASSEQPTNEKLFF.